This T cell receptor beta chain was documented in a study of blood T cell repertoires in COVID-19. V shed 4 bases and J 2 bases; nucleotides not matched to a gene: 5. This CDR3 region has 15 residues. Germline V lookup: CDR1 SEHNR, CDR2 FQNEAQ (reference sequence). The data were produced by immunoSEQ multiplex PCR, yet TCRdb's version contains in-frame clones alone and is incomplete. Of about 53,000 clones listed, about nine tenths are singletons. This TCR derives from a man aged 80 or over with acute or convalescent COVID-19. The chain couples TRBV7-9 to TRBJ2-3; 8 nucleotides match TRBD2. The sequenced sample consisted of peripheral blood. CDR3 nucleotide sequence: TGTGCCAGCAGCTCTTCTAGCGGGCCCACAGATACGCAGTATTTT. Its translation is CASSSSSGPTDTQYF. The full variable domain, in which reference TRBV7-9 and TRBJ2-3 provide the parts outside the CDR3, is DTGVSQNPRHKITKRGQNVTFRCDPISEHNRLYWYRQTLGQGPEFLTYFQNEAQLEKSRLLSDRFSAERPKGSFSTLEIQRTEQGDSAMYLCASSSSSGPTDTQYFGPGTRLTVL.